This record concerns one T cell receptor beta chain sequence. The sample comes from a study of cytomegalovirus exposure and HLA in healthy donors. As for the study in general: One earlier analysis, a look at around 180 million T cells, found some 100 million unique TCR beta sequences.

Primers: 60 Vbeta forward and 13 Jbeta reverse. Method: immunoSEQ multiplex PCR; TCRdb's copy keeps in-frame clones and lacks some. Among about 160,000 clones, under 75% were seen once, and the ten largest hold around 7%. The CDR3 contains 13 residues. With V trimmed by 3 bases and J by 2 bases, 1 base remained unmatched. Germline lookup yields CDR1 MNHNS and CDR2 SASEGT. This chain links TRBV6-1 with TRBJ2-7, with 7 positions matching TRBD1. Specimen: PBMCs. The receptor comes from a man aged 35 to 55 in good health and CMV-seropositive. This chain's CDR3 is CASSEGQTYEQYF. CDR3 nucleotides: TGTGCCAGCAGTGAGGGACAGACCTACGAGCAGTACTTC.